The sequence of this T cell receptor (beta chain) was determined in a study of CD8 T cells in ankylosing spondylitis (dated by TCRdb to 2015 to 2018). As for the study more broadly: To find TCR variants linked to disease, the study profiled T cell receptor beta repertoires in ankylosing spondylitis patients and healthy donors. Samples of peripheral blood were taken, and for ankylosing spondylitis patients, synovial fluid was collected as well. The full study cohort comprised roughly 24 ankylosing spondylitis patients and roughly 100 healthy donors. Findings and caveats that apply to the study as a whole: Some motif variants were previously reported in synovial fluid and blood of reactive arthritis patients, suggesting common disease-initiation mechanisms. Significant enrichment of the disease-linked clones was reported in matched synovial fluid samples from ankylosing spondylitis patients. A CD8+ phenotype was shown by the disease-linked clones, which were found at relatively low frequencies in peripheral blood. Blood from ankylosing spondylitis patients appeared to be characterized by a TCR beta motif composed of under 10 highly homologous amino acid variants.

At least ten counts were recorded for this clonotype. The clone's antigen remains unknown. No quality values exist for individual bases; no much larger clone is one base distant. Sequencing relied on an Illumina HiSeq 2500. TCR beta libraries were prepared by quantitative 5'-RACE with molecular barcodes. The original methods were these. To identify disease-linked TCR variants, a new computational method was used, one built on a probabilistic model of VDJ rearrangement. Clones were called with MiXCR by TCRdb after fastp trimmed the public reads at Q25, and only in-frame beta chains were retained. Rows with one shared CDR3 protein collapse into an entry with the most common genes and DNA. It is TCRdb's table, rather than the study itself, that gives the V and J calls and clone size. The table for this sample lists about 280,000 distinct CDR3 sequences; 20% of them were counted only once. Less than 9.5% of the sample belongs to the ten largest clones.

According to the germline V gene (reference sequence), CDR1 reads DFQATT and CDR2 reads SNEGSKA. From cysteine to phenylalanine, the CDR3 is 14 amino acids long. The retained sequence is limited to the CDR3, 42 bases, with the frame set at the first base. V was cut back by 6 bases and J by 6 bases, leaving a gap of 18 bases between them. The chain is assembled from TRBV20-1 and TRBJ1-5; the D gene assignment is ambiguous. Sequencing was performed on blood, either unsorted or a sorted T cell fraction (not recorded which). The clonotype comes from a male donor with ankylosing spondylitis or in good health (not recorded which). The encoded CDR3 is CSAQESIGGQPQHF. The DNA sequence is TGCAGTGCCCAAGAATCGATAGGTGGTCAGCCCCAGCATTTT.